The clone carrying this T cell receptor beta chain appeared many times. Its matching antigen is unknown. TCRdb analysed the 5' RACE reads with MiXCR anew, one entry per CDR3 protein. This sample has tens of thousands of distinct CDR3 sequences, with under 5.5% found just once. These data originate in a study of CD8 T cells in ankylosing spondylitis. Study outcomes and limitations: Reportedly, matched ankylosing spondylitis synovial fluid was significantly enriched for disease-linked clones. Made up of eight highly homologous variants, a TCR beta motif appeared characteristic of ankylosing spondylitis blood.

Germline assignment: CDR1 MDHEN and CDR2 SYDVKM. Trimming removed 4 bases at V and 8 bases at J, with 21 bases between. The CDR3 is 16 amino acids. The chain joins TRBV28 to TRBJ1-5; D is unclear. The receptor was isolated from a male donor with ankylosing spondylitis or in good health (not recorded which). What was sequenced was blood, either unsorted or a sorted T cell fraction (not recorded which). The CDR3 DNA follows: TGTGCCAGCAGTTATGAATTAGGAGGCCCCGTGAAGCCCCAGCATTTT. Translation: CASSYELGGPVKPQHF.